The clone carrying this T cell receptor (beta chain) was seen a few times. Its antigen remains unknown. From the reads, TCRdb called clonotypes with MiXCR, one entry per CDR3 protein. Seen here are about 890,000 distinct CDR3 sequences, about 33% observed once, and the top ten hold around an eighth. The data are from a study of T cell repertoires in cytomegalovirus infection. Germline V gene sequence: CDR1 SQVTM, CDR2 ANQGSEA. V lost 3 bases to trimming and J lost 7 bases, with 22 bases between them. This CDR3 is 15 amino acids long. This TCR derives from a human donor in good health (CMV status not recorded). Some clones in this sample may be carry-over from other donors' samples. The sequenced sample was cultured CD8+ T cells from PBMCs, obtained from culture after CMV antigen stimulation. The chain links TRBV29-1 to TRBJ2-7; D may correspond to TRBD1 or TRBD2 (5 bases each). The CDR3 nucleotides read TGCAGCGTTGAGACTATGGGGGATCGGAGCTGGGAGCAGTACTTC. This encodes CSVETMGDRSWEQYF.